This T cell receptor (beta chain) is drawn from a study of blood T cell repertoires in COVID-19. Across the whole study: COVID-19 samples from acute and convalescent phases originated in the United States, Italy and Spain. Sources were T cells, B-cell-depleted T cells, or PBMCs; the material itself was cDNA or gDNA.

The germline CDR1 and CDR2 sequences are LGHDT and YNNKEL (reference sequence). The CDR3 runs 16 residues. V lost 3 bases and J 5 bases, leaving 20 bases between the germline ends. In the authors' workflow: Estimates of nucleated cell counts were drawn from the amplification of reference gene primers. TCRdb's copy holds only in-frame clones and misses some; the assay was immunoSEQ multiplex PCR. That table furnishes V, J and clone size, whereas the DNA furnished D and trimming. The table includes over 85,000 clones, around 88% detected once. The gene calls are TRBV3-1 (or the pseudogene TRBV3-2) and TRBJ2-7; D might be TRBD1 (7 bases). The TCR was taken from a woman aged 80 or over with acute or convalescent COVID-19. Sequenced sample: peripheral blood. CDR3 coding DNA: TGTGCCAGCAGCCAGTCATGGAGGGACAGTAGAGACGAGCAGTACTTC. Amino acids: CASSQSWRDSRDEQYF.